One sample yielded the 6 T cell receptor beta chains listed below, sequenced in a study of long-term antiretroviral therapy in people with HIV. Researchers ran immunoSEQ v3.0 at survey level. The method was immunoSEQ multiplex PCR; TCRdb's version includes in-frame clones alone and lacks a portion of them. This repertoire shows about 37,000 clones, roughly four fifths found once; its top ten account for about 5.9%. Sequences were derived from unsorted PBMCs, sampled 1 year after starting antiretroviral therapy. Receptor source: a man aged 18 to 30 with HIV.

The chain is built from TRBV28 and TRBJ1-1, with D tentatively TRBD1 (5 bases). V was pared by 4 bases and J by 1 base, with 10 bases between. The CDR3 is 14 amino acids. Germline CDR1 reads MDHEN; CDR2 reads SYDVKM. This CDR3 reads CASSSSRGNTEAFF. The CDR3, as DNA: TGTGCCAGCAGTTCCTCGAGGGGGAACACTGAAGCTTTCTTT.

In the case of this clone: Distinct nucleotide sequences in the sample also encode this CDR3. V usage is TRBV27 and J usage is TRBJ1-1, with D tentatively TRBD1 (5 bases). V lost 2 bases to trimming and J lost 1 base, with 5 bases between them. The CDR3 length is 13 residues. Germline CDR1 MNHEY, CDR2 SMNVEV (reference sequence). CDR3 coding DNA: TGTGCCAGCAGTTTAGGGGGGAACACTGAAGCTTTCTTT. As protein: CASSLGGNTEAFF.

The J gene is TRBJ2-1, the V gene TRBV27, with 8 bases fitting TRBD1. The CDR3 contains 14 residues. Germline CDR1 MNHEY, CDR2 SMNVEV (reference sequence). V lost 2 bases to trimming and J lost 8 bases; unmatched junction nucleotides: 5. CDR3 coding DNA: TGTGCCAGCAGTTTACTGGACAGGGTCTATGAGCAGTTCTTC. Translating it yields CASSLLDRVYEQFF.

This clone was seen a handful of times. The chain employs TRBV19 and TRBJ2-7; D might be TRBD1 (6 bases). CDR3 size: 15 residues. CDR1 is LNHDA and CDR2 is SQIVND in the germline V gene (reference sequence). Trimming removed 1 base from V and 2 bases from J, with 12 bases in between. This CDR3 is CASSIADSGTYEQYF. The CDR3 nucleotides are TGTGCCAGTAGTATAGCGGACAGTGGTACCTACGAGCAGTACTTC.

For this clone: The junction departs from the called germline gene at one end, perhaps through a read error. The chain couples TRBV14 to TRBJ2-7, with a possible D match to TRBD1 (5 bases). The germline CDR1 and CDR2 sequences are SGHDN and FVKESK. This CDR3 is built from 15 residues. CDR3 amino acids: CASRQDSDNAYEQYF. The CDR3 bases are TGTGCCAGCAGGCAAGACAGTGATAACGCCTACGAGCAGTACTTC.

The CDR3 loop reads CAIRDPGTGNTEAFF. CDR3 in DNA: TGTGCCATCAGAGATCCGGGGACAGGCAACACTGAAGCTTTCTTT. The V and J genes are TRBV10-3 and TRBJ1-1, with TRBD1 matching 8 bases. V dropped 6 bases and J dropped 2; count of bases not matched to a gene: 8. The CDR3 is 15 amino acids. Germline CDR1 reads ENHRY; CDR2 reads SYGVKD.